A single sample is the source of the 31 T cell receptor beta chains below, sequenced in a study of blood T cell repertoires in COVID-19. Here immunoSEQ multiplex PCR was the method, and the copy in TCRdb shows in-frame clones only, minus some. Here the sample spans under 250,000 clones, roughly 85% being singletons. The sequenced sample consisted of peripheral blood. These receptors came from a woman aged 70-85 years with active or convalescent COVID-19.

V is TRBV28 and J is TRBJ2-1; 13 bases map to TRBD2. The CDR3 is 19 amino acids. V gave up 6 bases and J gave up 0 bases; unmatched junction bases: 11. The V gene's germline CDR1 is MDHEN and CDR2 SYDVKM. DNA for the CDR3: TGTGCCAGCAGCACCACCTGGAGGACTAGCGGGAGCTCCTACAATGAGCAGTTCTTC. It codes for CASSTTWRTSGSSYNEQFF.

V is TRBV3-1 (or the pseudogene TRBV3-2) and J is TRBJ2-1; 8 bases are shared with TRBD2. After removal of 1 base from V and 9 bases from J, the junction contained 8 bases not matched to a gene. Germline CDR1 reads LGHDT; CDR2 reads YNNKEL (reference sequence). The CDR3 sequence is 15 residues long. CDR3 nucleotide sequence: TGTGCCAGCAGCCAAGGGTTAGCGGGGAACCCTGAGCAGTTCTTC. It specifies CASSQGLAGNPEQFF.

In DNA form, the CDR3 reads TGTGCCAGCAGCCAAGATGGCCCGCAGGGTTTCAAAAACATTCAGTACTTC. It codes for CASSQDGPQGFKNIQYF. V and J are TRBV3-1 (or the pseudogene TRBV3-2) and TRBJ2-4, with TRBD1 as a possible D gene (5 bases). The CDR3 covers 17 residues. CDR1 LGHDT and CDR2 YNNKEL come from the germline V gene (reference sequence). V shed 0 bases and J shed 3 bases, with 15 bases lying between them.

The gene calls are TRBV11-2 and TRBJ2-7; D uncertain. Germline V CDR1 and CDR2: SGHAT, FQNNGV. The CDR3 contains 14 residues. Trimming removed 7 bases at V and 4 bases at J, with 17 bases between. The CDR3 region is CASTAGEHAYEQYF. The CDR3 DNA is TGTGCCAGCACTGCCGGAGAACACGCTTACGAGCAGTACTTC.

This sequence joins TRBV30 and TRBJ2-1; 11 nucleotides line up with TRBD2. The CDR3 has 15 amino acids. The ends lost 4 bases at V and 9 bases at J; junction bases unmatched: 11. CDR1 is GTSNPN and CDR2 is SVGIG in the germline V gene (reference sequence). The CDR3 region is CAWTRQLAGGREQFF. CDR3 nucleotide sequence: TGTGCCTGGACCAGACAGCTAGCGGGGGGTCGTGAGCAGTTCTTC.

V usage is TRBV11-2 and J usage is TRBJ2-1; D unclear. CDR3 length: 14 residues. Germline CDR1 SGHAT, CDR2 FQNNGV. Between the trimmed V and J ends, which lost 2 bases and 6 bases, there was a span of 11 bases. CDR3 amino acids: CASSLFQLGNEQFF. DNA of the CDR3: TGTGCCAGCAGCTTATTCCAGCTAGGCAATGAGCAGTTCTTC.

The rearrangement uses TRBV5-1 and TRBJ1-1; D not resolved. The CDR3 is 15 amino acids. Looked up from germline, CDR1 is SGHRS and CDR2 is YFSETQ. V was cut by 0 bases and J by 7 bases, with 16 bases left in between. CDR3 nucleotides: TGCGCCAGCAGCTTGGGGTCTCAACGACGGGGTGAAGCTTTCTTT. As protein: CASSLGSQRRGEAFF.

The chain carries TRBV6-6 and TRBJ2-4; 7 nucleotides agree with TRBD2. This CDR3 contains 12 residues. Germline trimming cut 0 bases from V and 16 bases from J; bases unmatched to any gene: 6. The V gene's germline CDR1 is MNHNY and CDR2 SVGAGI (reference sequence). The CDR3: CASSYSAGVPYF. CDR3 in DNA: TGTGCCAGCAGTTACTCGGCGGGGGTTCCATACTTC.

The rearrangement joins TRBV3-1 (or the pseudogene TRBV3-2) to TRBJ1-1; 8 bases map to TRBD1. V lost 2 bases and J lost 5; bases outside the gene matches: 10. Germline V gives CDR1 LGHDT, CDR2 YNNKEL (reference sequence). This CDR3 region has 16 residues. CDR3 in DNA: TGTGCCAGCAGCCAATGGGACAGGCGCTCGGGGACTGAAGCTTTCTTT. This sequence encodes CASSQWDRRSGTEAFF.

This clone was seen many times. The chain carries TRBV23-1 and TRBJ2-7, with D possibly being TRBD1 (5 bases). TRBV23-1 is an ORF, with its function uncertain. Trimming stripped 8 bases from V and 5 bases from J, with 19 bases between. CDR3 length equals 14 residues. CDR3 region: CASFRPYWGHEQYF. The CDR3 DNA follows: TGCGCCAGCTTCCGCCCGTATTGGGGCCACGAGCAGTACTTC.

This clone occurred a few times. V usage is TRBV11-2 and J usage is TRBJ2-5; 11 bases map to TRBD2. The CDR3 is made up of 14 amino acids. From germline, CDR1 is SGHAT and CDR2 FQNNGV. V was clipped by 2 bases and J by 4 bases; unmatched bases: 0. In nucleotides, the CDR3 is TGTGCCAGCAGCTTACTAGCGGGAGGAGAGACCCAGTACTTC. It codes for CASSLLAGGETQYF.

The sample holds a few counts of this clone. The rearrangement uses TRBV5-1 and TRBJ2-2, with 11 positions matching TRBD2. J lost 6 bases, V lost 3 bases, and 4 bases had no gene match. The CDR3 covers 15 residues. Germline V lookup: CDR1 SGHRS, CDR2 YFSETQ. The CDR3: CASSWLAGGAGELFF. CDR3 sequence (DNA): TGCGCCAGCAGCTGGTTAGCGGGAGGGGCCGGGGAGCTGTTTTTT. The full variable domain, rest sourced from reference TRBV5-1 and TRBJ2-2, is KAGVTQTPRYLIKTRGQQVTLSCSPISGHRSVSWYQQTPGQGLQFLFEYFSETQRNKGNFPGRFSGRQFSNSRSEMNVSTLELGDSALYLCASSWLAGGAGELFFGEGSRLTVL.

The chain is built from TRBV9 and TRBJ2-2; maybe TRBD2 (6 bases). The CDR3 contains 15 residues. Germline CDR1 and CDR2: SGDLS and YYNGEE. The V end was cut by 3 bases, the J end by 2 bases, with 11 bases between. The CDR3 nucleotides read TGTGCCAGCAGCGGTAGCGGTTCTAACACCGGGGAGCTGTTTTTT. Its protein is CASSGSGSNTGELFF.

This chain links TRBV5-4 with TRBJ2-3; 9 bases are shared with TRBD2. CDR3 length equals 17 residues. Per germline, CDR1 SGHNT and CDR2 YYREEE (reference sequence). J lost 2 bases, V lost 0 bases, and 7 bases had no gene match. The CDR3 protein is CASSLVLAGAFTDTQYF. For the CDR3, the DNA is TGTGCCAGCAGCTTGGTCTTAGCGGGGGCCTTCACAGATACGCAGTATTTT.

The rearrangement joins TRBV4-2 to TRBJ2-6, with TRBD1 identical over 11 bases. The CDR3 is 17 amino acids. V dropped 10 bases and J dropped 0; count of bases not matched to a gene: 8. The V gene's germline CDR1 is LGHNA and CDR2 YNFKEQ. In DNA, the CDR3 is TGTGCCACCACACCCGGGACAGGGGGCTCTGGGGCCAACGTCCTGACTTTC. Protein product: CATTPGTGGSGANVLTF.

This CDR3 is CASSAEPDRRNTEAFF. In nucleotides, the CDR3 is TGCGCCAGCAGCGCGGAACCGGACAGAAGGAACACTGAAGCTTTCTTT. The chain uses TRBV5-1 and TRBJ1-1; D might be TRBD1 (6 bases). Looked up from germline, CDR1 is SGHRS and CDR2 is YFSETQ. The CDR3 spans 16 residues. V was pared by 4 bases and J by 1 base, with 17 bases between.

CDR3 DNA sequence: TGTGCCAGCAACCTACAGAGTTTCCTTTCCTCTGGGGCCAACGTCCTGACTTTC. Its protein is CASNLQSFLSSGANVLTF. The V call is TRBV5-8, the J call TRBJ2-6; unclear D gene. In germline, CDR1 is SGHTS, CDR2 YDEGEE. V shed 6 bases and J shed 0 bases, with 19 bases lying between them. The CDR3 contains 18 residues.

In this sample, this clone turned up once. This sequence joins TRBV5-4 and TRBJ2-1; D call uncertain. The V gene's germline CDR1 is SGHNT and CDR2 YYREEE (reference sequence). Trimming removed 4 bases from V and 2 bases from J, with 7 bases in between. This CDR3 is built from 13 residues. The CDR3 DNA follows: TGTGCCAGCAGCCCCCCAACCTACAATGAGCAGTTCTTC. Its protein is CASSPPTYNEQFF.

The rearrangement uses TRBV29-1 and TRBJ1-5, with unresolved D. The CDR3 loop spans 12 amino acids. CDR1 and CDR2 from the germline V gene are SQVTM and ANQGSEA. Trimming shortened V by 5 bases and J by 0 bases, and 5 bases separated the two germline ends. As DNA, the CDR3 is TGCAGCGTTTCTAGTAGCAATCAGCCCCAGCATTTT. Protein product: CSVSSSNQPQHF.

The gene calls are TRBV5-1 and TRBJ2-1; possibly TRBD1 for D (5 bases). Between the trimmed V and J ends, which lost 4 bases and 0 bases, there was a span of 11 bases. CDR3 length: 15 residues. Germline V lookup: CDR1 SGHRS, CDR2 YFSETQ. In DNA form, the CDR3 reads TGCGCCAGCAGCCCACAGGCGTTCTCCTACAATGAGCAGTTCTTC. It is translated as CASSPQAFSYNEQFF.

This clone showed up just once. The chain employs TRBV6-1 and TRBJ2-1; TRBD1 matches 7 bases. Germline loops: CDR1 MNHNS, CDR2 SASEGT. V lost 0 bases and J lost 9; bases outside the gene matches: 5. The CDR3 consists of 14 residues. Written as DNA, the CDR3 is TGTGCCAGCAGTGAAGCGGTAGGGGGCACTGAGCAGTTCTTC. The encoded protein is CASSEAVGGTEQFF.

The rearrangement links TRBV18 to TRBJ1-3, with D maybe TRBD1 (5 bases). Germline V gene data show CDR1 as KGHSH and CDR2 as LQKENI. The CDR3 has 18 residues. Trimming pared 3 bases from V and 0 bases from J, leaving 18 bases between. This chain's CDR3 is CASSPWQRGQISGNTIYF. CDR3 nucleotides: TGTGCCAGCTCACCGTGGCAAAGGGGCCAAATCTCTGGAAACACCATATATTTT.

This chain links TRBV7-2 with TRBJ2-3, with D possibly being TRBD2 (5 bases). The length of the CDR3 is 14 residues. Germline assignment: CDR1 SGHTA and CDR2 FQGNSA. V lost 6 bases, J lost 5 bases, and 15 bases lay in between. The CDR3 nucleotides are TGTGCCAGCAGACCGAGATCGGGGATAGATACGCAGTATTTT. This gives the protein CASRPRSGIDTQYF.

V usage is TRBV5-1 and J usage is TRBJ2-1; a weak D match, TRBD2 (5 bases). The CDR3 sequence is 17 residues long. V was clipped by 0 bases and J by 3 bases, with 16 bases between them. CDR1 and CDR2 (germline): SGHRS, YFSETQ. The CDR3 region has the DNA TGCGCCAGCAGCTTGGGGTTAGCGCTAGACCTCTACAATGAGCAGTTCTTC. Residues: CASSLGLALDLYNEQFF.

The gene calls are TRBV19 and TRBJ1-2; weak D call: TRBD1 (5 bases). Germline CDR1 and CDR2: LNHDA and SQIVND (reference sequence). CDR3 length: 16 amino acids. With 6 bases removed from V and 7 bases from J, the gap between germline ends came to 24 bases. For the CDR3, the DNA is TGTGCCAGTAGCACGTACGGCAGGGTGGTCGAGAGTGGCTACACCTTC. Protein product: CASSTYGRVVESGYTF.

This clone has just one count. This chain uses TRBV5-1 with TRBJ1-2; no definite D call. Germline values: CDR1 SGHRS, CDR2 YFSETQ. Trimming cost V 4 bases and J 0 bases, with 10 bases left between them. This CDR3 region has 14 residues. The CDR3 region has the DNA TGCGCCAGCAGCGTCGGCGGTCCTAACTATGGCTACACCTTC. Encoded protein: CASSVGGPNYGYTF. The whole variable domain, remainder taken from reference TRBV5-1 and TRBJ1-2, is KAGVTQTPRYLIKTRGQQVTLSCSPISGHRSVSWYQQTPGQGLQFLFEYFSETQRNKGNFPGRFSGRQFSNSRSEMNVSTLELGDSALYLCASSVGGPNYGYTFGSGTRLTVV.

The CDR3 bases are TGTGCCAGCAGCGTCTCCGGGACAGGGGCAGATGGCTACACCTTC. Amino acids: CASSVSGTGADGYTF. The chain employs TRBV9 and TRBJ1-2; 10 bases fit TRBD1. Germline assignment: CDR1 SGDLS and CDR2 YYNGEE. This CDR3 spans 15 amino acids. With V trimmed by 2 bases and J by 6 bases, 7 bases remained unmatched.

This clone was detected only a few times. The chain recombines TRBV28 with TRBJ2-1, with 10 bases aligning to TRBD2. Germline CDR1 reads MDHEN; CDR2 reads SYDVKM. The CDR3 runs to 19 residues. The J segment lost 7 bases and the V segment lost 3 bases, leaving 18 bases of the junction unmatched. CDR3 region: CASSFGPPFLAGVRNEQFF. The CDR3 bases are TGTGCCAGCAGTTTTGGGCCTCCATTTCTAGCGGGAGTGAGGAATGAGCAGTTCTTC. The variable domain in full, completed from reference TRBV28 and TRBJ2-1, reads DVKVTQSSRYLVKRTGEKVFLECVQDMDHENMFWYRQDPGLGLRLIYFSYDVKMKEKGDIPEGYSVSREKKERFSLILESASTNQTSMYLCASSFGPPFLAGVRNEQFFGPGTRLTVL.

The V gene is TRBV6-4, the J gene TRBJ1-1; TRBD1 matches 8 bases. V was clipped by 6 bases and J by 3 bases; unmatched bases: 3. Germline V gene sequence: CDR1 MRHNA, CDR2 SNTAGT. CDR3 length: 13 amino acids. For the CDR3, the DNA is TGTGCCAGCAGCCCCAGGGGGCACACTGAAGCTTTCTTT. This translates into CASSPRGHTEAFF.

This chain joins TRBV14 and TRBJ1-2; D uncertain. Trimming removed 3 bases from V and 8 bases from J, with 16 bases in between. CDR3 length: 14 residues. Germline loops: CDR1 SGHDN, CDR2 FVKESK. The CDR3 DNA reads TGTGCCAGCAGCCATAGTGGAGCCTCGTGGGGCTACACCTTC. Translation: CASSHSGASWGYTF.

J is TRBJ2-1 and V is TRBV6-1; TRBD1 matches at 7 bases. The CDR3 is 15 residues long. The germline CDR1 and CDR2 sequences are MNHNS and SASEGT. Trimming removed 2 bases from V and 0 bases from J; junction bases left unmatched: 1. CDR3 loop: CASSESGGSYNEQFF. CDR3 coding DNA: TGTGCCAGCAGTGAATCAGGGGGCTCCTACAATGAGCAGTTCTTC.